Described below is a single TCR beta chain sequence and its context. It lacks a known antigen. Base qualities are not provided; no much larger clone lies one nucleotide away. These data originate in a study of T cells in Graves' hyperthyroidism and ophthalmopathy (dated by TCRdb to between 2017 and 2020). Context from the whole study: Peripheral blood was collected at initial diagnosis, before any treatment. The paper describes TCR Vbeta CDR3 sequencing of fewer than 150 peripheral blood samples, made up of fewer than 50 ophthalmopathy patients, roughly 72 hyperthyroidism patients and roughly 17 progressor patients. The roughly 91 discovery patients were randomly divided into training and test sets at a 7:3 ratio. A discovery cohort of about 100 patients, roughly 43 with Graves' ophthalmopathy and approximately 55 with stable Graves' hyperthyroidism, was used to find distinguishing TCR V-J signatures. In six Graves' hyperthyroidism patients, the study also compared T-cell repertoires from thyroid tissue with T-cell repertoires from blood. Following sampling, methimazole starting at 30 mg daily was given to hyperthyroidism patients, and high-dose intravenous methylprednisolone was given to ophthalmopathy patients. Prospective prediction of ophthalmopathy was tested in an independent validation cohort consisting of roughly 20 hyperthyroidism patients and 15 to 17 patients who later progressed to ophthalmopathy.

Ophthalmopathy patients had moderately to severely active disease, Clinical Activity Score of at least 3, NOSPECS grade of at least 4, and duration under 3 months. Exclusion was applied to patients with uncontrolled infections, other autoimmune diseases, pregnancy or lactation. Diagnoses were based on clinical symptoms, serum thyroxine and TRAb, thyroid ultrasound and orbital computed tomography. PBMCs were separated from roughly 10 ml of fresh peripheral blood using Ficoll-Paque density gradient centrifugation. Total RNA was extracted using Trizol reagent, and RNA quality was assessed on an Agilent 2100 Bioanalyzer. From cysteine to phenylalanine, the CDR3 is 16 amino acids long. Of all the DNA, just the CDR3 is kept, 48 bases in frame from base 1. Trimming at the junction amounts to 4 bases on V and 1 base on J, and the germline ends lie 14 bases apart. CDR1 is given as KGHDR and CDR2 as SFDVKD, both from the germline V gene.

TCR beta CDR3 regions were amplified from RNA transcripts. The TCR CDR3 was subjected to a first round of RT-PCR using the HTBI primer set and the Qiagen OneStep RT-PCR kit. Libraries were constructed in a second round of multiplex PCR, after which size selection and purification were carried out. Paired-end sequencing of the libraries was performed with 100 bp reads on an Illumina HiSeq2000. In the original analysis: SOAPnuke was used to process the raw data, removing reads that contained adapters or uncalled bases, had a mean Phred below 15, or lacked an exact match to the constant primer or identifier. High-quality paired reads were merged using COPE v1.2.5, and each unique nucleotide sequence was defined as a clonotype. MiTCR v1.1 was used to align the clonotypes against IMGT TRBV, TRBD and TRBJ reference segments. Only V-J combinations with frequency above 0.0001, covering 99% to 99.2% of repertoires, were analysed. A TCS score was defined as the ratio between F50 (clonal expansion) and ExV (chaos), using BLOSUM62-based TCRdist between CDR3 peptides within each V-J. Welch's t-statistics and random forest reduced fewer than 550 V-J features to 13, which were used in a naive Bayes classifier (R e1071). The similarity between thyroid and blood repertoires was quantified using the Morisita-Horn index. Using fastp at Q25 and MiXCR, TCRdb reprocessed the public reads and kept productive beta chains. Rows are unified per CDR3 protein, each entry keeping the most common DNA and genes. The V and J calls, along with clone size, are taken from TCRdb and not from the paper's own processing. The sample table contains about 59,000 distinct CDR3 sequences; only one count was recorded for approximately 53% of them. The top ten constitute about 3.6% of the sample.

The investigation overall reported the following: Sample size was not statistically predetermined, and investigators were not blinded to group allocation. Most expanded thyroid clonotypes (frequency above 0.001) were also found in blood, which suggests that blood repertoires may mirror thyroid immune responses. A model built on a 13 V-J signature distinguished ophthalmopathy from stable hyperthyroidism, reaching 87.88% sensitivity and around 81% specificity in cross-validation and 80%/75% in testing. In validation, the model predicted progression to ophthalmopathy a median of 6.5 months before onset, with 70% to 71% sensitivity and about 72% specificity.

The sample consisted of blood. The sequence came from a woman aged 55-70 years with Graves' ophthalmopathy. This sequence uses TRBV24-1 and TRBJ2-3; no D gene call is confident. Here the CDR3 is given as CATSDPEVMGTDTQYF. The nucleotide sequence is TGTGCCACCAGTGACCCCGAAGTTATGGGCACAGATACGCAGTATTTT.